This T cell receptor beta chain is from a study of T-cell reconstitution after alpha-beta-depleted transplantation in children. Unique molecular identifiers were incorporated when the TCRbeta library was constructed. One entry per CDR3 protein, called by TCRdb with MiXCR from the PCR reads. The table includes 70,000 or so distinct CDR3 sequences, roughly a tenth detected once. The V and J ends lost 1 base and 8 bases, in that order; junction bases with no gene match: 17. CDR3 length equals 19 residues. V usage is TRBV12-3 or TRBV12-4 and J usage is TRBJ2-2, with 9 bases that match TRBD2. The sequence derives from a boy between 5 and 17 years old with acute myeloid leukemia, due to receive a stem cell transplant. Sequenced material: PBMCs, taken before TCRalphabeta/CD19-depleted stem cell transplant. The CDR3 DNA reads as TGTGCCAGCAGTTTAGGGATCGCCCCAGCGGGGGGCGCCCTAGGGGAGCTGTTTTTT. It encodes CASSLGIAPAGGALGELFF.